A selection of T cell receptor beta chains follows, all from one sample in a study of cytomegalovirus exposure and HLA in healthy donors. TCRdb keeps only in-frame clones here, not all; method: immunoSEQ multiplex PCR. The table includes about 110,000 clones, 73% detected once. The sequenced sample consisted of PBMCs. Source of these receptors: a man aged 25-45 years in good health and CMV-seronegative. Each CDR3 is given with its conserved first and last residue. The order of the fields is V gene, CDR3 protein.

>TRBV30
CAWSPTLLEIIYEQYF
>TRBV6-1
CATRIGSSYEQYF
>TRBV5-1
CASSLGTVNEQFF
>TRBV5-4
CASRPRGGSDTGELFF
>TRBV2
CASSLRQGEGSPLHF
>TRBV28
CASSLRREGWYF
>TRBV11-2
CASSLEASGRINEQFF
>TRBV6-5
CATRPPVSTDTQYF
>TRBV9
CASSPSLDTQYF
>TRBV6-5
CASSYAGTGELFF
>TRBV29-1
CSVQRSGRDSSFVYEQYF
>TRBV2
CASSLTQGGQETQYF
>TRBV27
CASSREDTEAFF
>TRBV10-3
CAITREVAGVLSTSTDTQYF
>TRBV28
CASSFPGYNQPQHF
>TRBV29-1
CSVAAGSTEKLFF
>TRBV19
CASSIAVTGNQPQHF
>TRBV6-5
CASSPGQGAYYGYTF
>TRBV6-5
CASSYSRGWSEQYF
>TRBV27
CASSSGGMVTGELFF
>TRBV9
CASSGQGAYTGELFF
>TRBV28
CASKASYGGQETQYF
>TRBV2
CASSEGRVNTGELFF
>TRBV11-1
CASSPREAGGAYEQYF
>TRBV25-1
CASSGQGSDTQYF
>TRBV5-6
CASSVQLTDTQYF
>TRBV5-1
CASSQDRGKETQYF
>TRBV20-1
CSARPPNEQFF
>TRBV7-3
CASSPETGSTPDTQYF
>TRBV5-1
CASSLEGGAYNEQFF
>TRBV27
CASSSRERSYEQYF
>TRBV25-1
CASIGVETQYF
>TRBV4-1
CASSQETGTGGYTF
>TRBV2
CASSATGNTEAFF
>TRBV11-2
CASSSAGKDRGTEAFF
>TRBV7-2
CASSLGLTGYGYTF
>TRBV28
CASNQRGEGTEAFF
>TRBV19
CASRGQGAWEQYF
>TRBV27
CASSLTSTSGGPAYEQYF
>TRBV28
CASSAWDSAEKLFF
>TRBV18
CASSPPQHTDTQYF
>TRBV21-1
CASSKKTPLWGEVTDTQYF
>TRBV10-3
CAISPQGAYNEQFF
>TRBV15
CATSKPGTGALSSSYEQYF